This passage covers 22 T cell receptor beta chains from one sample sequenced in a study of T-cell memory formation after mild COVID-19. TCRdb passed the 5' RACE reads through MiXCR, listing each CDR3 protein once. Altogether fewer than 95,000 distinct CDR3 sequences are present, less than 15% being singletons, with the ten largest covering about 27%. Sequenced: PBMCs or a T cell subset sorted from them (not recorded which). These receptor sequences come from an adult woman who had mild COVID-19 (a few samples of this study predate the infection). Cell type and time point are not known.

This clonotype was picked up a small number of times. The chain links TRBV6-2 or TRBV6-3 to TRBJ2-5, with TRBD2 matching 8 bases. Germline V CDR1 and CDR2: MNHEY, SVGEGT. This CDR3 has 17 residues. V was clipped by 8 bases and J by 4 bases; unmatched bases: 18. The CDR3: CASRRLQGGRFVETQYF. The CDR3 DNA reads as TGTGCCAGCCGACGCCTTCAGGGCGGGAGGTTCGTAGAGACCCAGTACTTC.

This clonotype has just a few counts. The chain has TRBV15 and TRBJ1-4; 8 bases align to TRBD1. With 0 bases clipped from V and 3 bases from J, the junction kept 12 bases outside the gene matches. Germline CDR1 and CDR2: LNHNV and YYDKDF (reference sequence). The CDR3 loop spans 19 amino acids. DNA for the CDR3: TGTGCCACCAGCAGAGATACAGGTGCAGGGGGCGCCCCTAATGAAAAACTGTTTTTT. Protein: CATSRDTGAGGAPNEKLFF.

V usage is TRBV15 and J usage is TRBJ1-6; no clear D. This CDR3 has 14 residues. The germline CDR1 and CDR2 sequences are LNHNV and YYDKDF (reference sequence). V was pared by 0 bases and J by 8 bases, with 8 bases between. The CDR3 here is CATSRDVGDSPLHF. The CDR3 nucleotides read TGTGCCACCAGCAGAGACGTTGGGGATTCACCCCTCCACTTT.

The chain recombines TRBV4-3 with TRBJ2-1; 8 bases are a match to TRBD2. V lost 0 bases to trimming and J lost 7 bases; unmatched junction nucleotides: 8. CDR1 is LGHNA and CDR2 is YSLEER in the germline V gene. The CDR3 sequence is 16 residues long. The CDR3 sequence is CASSQDRAGVGNEQFF. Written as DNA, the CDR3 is TGCGCCAGCAGCCAAGATCGAGCGGGAGTAGGGAATGAGCAGTTCTTC.

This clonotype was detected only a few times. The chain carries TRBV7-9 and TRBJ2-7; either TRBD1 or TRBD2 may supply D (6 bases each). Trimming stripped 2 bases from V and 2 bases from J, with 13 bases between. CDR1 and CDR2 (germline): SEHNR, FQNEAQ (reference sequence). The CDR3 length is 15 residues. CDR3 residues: CASSLLSRGPYEQYF. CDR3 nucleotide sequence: TGTGCCAGCAGCTTACTGAGTCGGGGGCCCTACGAGCAGTACTTC.

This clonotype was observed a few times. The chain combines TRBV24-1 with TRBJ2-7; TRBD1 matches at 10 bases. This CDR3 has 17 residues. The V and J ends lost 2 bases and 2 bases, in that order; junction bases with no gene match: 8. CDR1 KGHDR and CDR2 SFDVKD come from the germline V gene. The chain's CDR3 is CATSDSHSGQGAYEQYF. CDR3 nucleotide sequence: TGTGCCACCAGTGATTCCCACTCCGGACAGGGGGCCTACGAGCAGTACTTC.

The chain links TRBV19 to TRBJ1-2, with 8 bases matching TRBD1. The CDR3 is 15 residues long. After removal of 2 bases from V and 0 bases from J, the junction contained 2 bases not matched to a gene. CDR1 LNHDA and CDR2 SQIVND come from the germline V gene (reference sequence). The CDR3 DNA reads TGTGCCAGTAGTATACGGGACAGGTCTAACTATGGCTACACCTTC. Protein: CASSIRDRSNYGYTF.

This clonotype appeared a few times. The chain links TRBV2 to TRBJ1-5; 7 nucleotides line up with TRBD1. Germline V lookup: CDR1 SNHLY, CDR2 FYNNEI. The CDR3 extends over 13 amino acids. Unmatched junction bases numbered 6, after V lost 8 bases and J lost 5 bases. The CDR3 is CASHRDSHQPQHF. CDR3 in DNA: TGTGCCAGCCACCGGGACAGCCATCAGCCCCAGCATTTT.

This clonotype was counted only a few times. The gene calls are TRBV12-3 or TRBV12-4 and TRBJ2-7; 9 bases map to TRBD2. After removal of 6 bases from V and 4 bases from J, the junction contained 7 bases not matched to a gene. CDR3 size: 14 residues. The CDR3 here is CASSLSGSTYEQYF. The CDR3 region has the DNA TGTGCCAGCAGCCTTAGCGGGAGTACATACGAGCAGTACTTC.

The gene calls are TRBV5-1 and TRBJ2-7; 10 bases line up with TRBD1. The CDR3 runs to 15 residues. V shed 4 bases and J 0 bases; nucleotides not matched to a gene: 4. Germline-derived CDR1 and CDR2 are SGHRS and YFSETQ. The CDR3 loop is CASSVRTGGSYEQYF. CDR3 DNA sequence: TGCGCCAGCAGCGTCCGGACAGGGGGCTCCTACGAGCAGTACTTC.

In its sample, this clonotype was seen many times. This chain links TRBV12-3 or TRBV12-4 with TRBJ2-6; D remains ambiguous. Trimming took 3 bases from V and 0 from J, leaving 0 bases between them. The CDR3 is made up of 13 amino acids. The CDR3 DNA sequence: TGTGCCAGCAGTTTCTCTGGGGCCAACGTCCTGACTTTC. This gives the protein CASSFSGANVLTF.

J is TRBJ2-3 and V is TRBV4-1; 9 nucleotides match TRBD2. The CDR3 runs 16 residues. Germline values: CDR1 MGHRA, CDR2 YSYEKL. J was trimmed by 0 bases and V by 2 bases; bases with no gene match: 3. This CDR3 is CASSQLAGTSTDTQYF. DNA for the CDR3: TGCGCCAGCAGCCAACTAGCGGGGACTAGCACAGATACGCAGTATTTT.

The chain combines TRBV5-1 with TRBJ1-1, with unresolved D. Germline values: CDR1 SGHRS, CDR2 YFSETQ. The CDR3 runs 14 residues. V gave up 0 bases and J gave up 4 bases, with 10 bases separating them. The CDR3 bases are TGCGCCAGCAGCTTGGAGACTGGGTTCACTGAAGCTTTCTTT. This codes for CASSLETGFTEAFF.

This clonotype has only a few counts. For the CDR3, the DNA is TGTGCCAGCAGCTTTGGTAGTAGGGATGGCTACACCTTC. This sequence encodes CASSFGSRDGYTF. The gene calls are TRBV7-2 and TRBJ1-2, with unresolved D. Germline V gene sequence: CDR1 SGHTA, CDR2 FQGNSA. This CDR3 region has 13 residues. Deletions cut 3 bases from V and 6 bases from J, with 11 bases between.

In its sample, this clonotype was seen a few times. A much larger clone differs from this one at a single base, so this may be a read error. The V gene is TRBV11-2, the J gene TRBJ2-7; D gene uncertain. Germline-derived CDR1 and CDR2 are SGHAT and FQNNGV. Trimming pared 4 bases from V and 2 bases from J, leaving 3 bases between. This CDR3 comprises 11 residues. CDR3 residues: CASSSAYEQYF. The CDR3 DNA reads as TGTGCCAGCAGCTCCGCCTACGAGCAGTACTTC.

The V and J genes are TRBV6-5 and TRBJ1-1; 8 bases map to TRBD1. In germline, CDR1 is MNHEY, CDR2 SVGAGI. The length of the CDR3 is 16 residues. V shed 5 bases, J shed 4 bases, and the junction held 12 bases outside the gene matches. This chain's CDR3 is CASSHPGQGDGTEAFF. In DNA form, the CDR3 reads TGTGCCAGCAGTCACCCAGGACAGGGTGACGGCACTGAAGCTTTCTTT.

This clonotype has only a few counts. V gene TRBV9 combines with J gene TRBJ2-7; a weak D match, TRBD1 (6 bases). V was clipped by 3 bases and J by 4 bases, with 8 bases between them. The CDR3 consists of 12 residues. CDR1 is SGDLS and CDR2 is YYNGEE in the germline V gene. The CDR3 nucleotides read TGTGCCAGCAGCGAAAGGGGGTACGAGCAGTACTTC. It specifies CASSERGYEQYF.

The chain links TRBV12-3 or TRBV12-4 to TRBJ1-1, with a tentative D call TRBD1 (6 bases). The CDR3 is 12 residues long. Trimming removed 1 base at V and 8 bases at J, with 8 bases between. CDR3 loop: CASSLDQGEAFF. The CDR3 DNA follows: TGTGCCAGCAGTTTAGATCAGGGGGAAGCTTTCTTT.

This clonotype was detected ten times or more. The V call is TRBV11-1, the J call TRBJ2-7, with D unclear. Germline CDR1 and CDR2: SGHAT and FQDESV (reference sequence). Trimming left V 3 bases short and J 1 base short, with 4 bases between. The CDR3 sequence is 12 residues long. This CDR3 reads CASSFGSYEQYF. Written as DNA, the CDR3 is TGTGCCAGCAGCTTTGGATCCTACGAGCAGTACTTC.

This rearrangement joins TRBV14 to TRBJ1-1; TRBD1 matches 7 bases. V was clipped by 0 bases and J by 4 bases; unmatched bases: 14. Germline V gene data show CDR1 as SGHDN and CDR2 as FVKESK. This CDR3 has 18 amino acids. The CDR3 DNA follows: TGTGCCAGCAGCCAAGACGGAGGGGGCTTTAGTTTGGTCACTGAAGCTTTCTTT. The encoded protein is CASSQDGGGFSLVTEAFF.

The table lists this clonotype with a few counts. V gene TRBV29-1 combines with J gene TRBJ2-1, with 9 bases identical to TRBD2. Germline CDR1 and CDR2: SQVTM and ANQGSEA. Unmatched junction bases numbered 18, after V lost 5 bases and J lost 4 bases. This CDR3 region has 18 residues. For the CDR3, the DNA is TGCAGCGTTAATTCGCCCCTTACGCGGGAGGGATTTTACAATGAGCAGTTCTTC. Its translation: CSVNSPLTREGFYNEQFF.

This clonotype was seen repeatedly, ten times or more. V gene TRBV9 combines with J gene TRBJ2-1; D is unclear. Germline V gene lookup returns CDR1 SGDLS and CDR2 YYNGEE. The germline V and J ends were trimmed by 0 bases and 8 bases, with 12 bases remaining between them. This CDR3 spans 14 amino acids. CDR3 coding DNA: TGTGCCAGCAGCGTAGCGGTTTCCCAGGATGAGCAGTTCTTC. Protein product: CASSVAVSQDEQFF.